Presented here are 18 T cell receptor beta chains from one specimen sequenced in a study of blood T cells in healthy people across ages. Using a J-beta primer mix together with a sample-barcoded 5' primer, a second PCR was run for roughly 6 to 12 cycles. MiXCR, run by TCRdb on the 5' RACE reads, gives a single entry per CDR3 protein. The table lists about 1.5 million distinct CDR3 sequences, roughly 40% of them singletons, with approximately 7.9% in the top ten. The sequenced sample was blood. Receptors were obtained from a woman between 18 and 30 years old in good health.

The V gene is TRBV10-3, the J gene TRBJ2-1, with D maybe TRBD2 (5 bases). CDR1 and CDR2 from the germline V gene are ENHRY and SYGVKD. V lost 6 bases to trimming and J lost 8 bases, with 17 bases between them. The CDR3 is made up of 14 amino acids. CDR3 nucleotides: TGTGCCATCAGGCGGGCCACTATAGGCGATGAGCAGTTCTTC. This gives the protein CAIRRATIGDEQFF.

The genes are TRBV15 and TRBJ2-5, with D tentatively TRBD1 or TRBD2 (5 bases each). There are 14 residues in the CDR3. In germline, CDR1 is LNHNV, CDR2 YYDKDF (reference sequence). Trimming stripped 4 bases from V and 11 bases from J, with 20 bases between. The DNA of the CDR3 is TGTGCCACCAGCAAACTCGGGACGCCCAATGAGCAGTACTTC. It yields the protein CATSKLGTPNEQYF.

The chain recombines TRBV24-1 with TRBJ2-1; no definite D call. In germline, CDR1 is KGHDR, CDR2 SFDVKD. Trimming stripped 3 bases from V and 2 bases from J, with 13 bases between. The CDR3 runs 16 residues. CDR3 sequence (DNA): TGTGCCACCAGTGATGCCCCCGTGTTACCCTACAATGAGCAGTTCTTC. Protein product: CATSDAPVLPYNEQFF.

This clonotype was found a few times. V is TRBV12-3 or TRBV12-4 and J is TRBJ1-3; D may be TRBD1 (5 bases). The CDR3 extends over 16 amino acids. With 7 bases removed from V and 0 bases from J, the gap between germline ends came to 16 bases. The CDR3 nucleotides are TGTGCCAGCACCCATGGGGACGGCTTCTCTGGAAACACCATATATTTT. Its translation is CASTHGDGFSGNTIYF.

This rearrangement joins TRBV7-9 to TRBJ2-5; D possibly corresponds to TRBD1 (6 bases). CDR3 length: 15 residues. Trimming took off 4 bases at V and 11 bases at J, with 23 bases between the two ends. Germline V gives CDR1 SEHNR, CDR2 FQNEAQ (reference sequence). The CDR3 protein is CASSSGHIHYNEQYF. The CDR3, as DNA: TGTGCCAGCAGCTCGGGACACATACACTACAATGAGCAGTACTTC. Filled out from reference TRBV7-9 and TRBJ2-5, the complete variable domain reads DTGVSQNPRHKITKRGQNVTFRCDPISEHNRLYWYRQTLGQGPEFLTYFQNEAQLEKSRLLSDRFSAERPKGSFSTLEIQRTEQGDSAMYLCASSSGHIHYNEQYFGPGTRLLVL.

The V gene is TRBV28, the J gene TRBJ2-1; D possibly matches TRBD1 or TRBD2 (6 bases each). The CDR3 sequence is 13 residues long. CDR1 MDHEN and CDR2 SYDVKM come from the germline V gene. V lost 10 bases to trimming and J lost 5 bases, with 15 bases between them. The CDR3 loop reads CATGAGTHNEQFF. CDR3 in DNA: TGTGCCACGGGGGCAGGGACCCACAATGAGCAGTTCTTC.

The chain links TRBV12-3 or TRBV12-4 to TRBJ2-3; D is possibly TRBD2 (6 bases). V was cut by 4 bases and J by 4 bases, with 12 bases left in between. This CDR3 is 14 amino acids long. The CDR3 spells CASSWAGNSDTQYF. The CDR3 DNA reads as TGTGCCAGCAGTTGGGCGGGGAACTCAGATACGCAGTATTTT.

This clonotype has just a few counts. The chain couples TRBV2 to TRBJ2-3; tentatively, D is TRBD2 (5 bases). This CDR3 is 15 amino acids long. Germline V gene data show CDR1 as SNHLY and CDR2 as FYNNEI. Deletions cut 1 base from V and 1 base from J, with 9 bases between. CDR3 region: CASSEDGVGTDTQYF. CDR3 sequence (DNA): TGTGCCAGCAGTGAAGACGGGGTCGGCACAGATACGCAGTATTTT. The full variable domain, its missing parts supplied by reference TRBV2 and TRBJ2-3, is EPEVTQTPSHQVTQMGQEVILRCVPISNHLYFYWYRQILGQKVEFLVSFYNNEISEKSEIFDDQFSVERPDGSNFTLKIRSTKLEDSAMYFCASSEDGVGTDTQYFGPGTRLTVL.

This chain uses TRBV7-3 with TRBJ2-5; D is unclear. The CDR3 loop spans 14 amino acids. V lost 5 bases and J 3 bases, leaving 13 bases between the germline ends. Germline CDR1 reads SGHTA; CDR2 reads FQGTGA. The CDR3 DNA follows: TGTGCCAGCAGCCCCCCCAATGGGAAAGAGACCCAGTACTTC. It is translated as CASSPPNGKETQYF. The full variable domain, with the rest looked up from reference TRBV7-3 and TRBJ2-5, is GAGVSQTPSNKVTEKGKYVELRCDPISGHTALYWYRQSLGQGPEFLIYFQGTGAADDSGLPNDRFFAVRPEGSVSTLKIQRTERGDSAVYLCASSPPNGKETQYFGPGTRLLVL.

In regard to this clonotype: A junction end diverges from the germline sequence, so it may reflect a read error. The rearrangement joins TRBV5-5 to TRBJ1-4; D is perhaps TRBD1 (5 bases). Germline CDR1 SGHKS, CDR2 YYEKEE (reference sequence). The CDR3 spans 17 residues. The CDR3 spells CACSLGGAPLANEKLFF. CDR3 nucleotide sequence: TGTGCCTGCAGCTTGGGAGGGGCGCCTCTAGCTAATGAAAAACTGTTTTTT.

This rearrangement joins TRBV9 to TRBJ2-6; TRBD1 is a possible D gene (6 bases). This CDR3 region has 15 residues. Looked up from germline, CDR1 is SGDLS and CDR2 is YYNGEE. Trimming took 0 bases from V and 2 from J, leaving 6 bases between them. This CDR3 is CASSVAGAGANVLTF. The CDR3 bases are TGTGCCAGCAGCGTAGCAGGGGCTGGGGCCAACGTCCTGACTTTC.

The rearrangement joins TRBV9 to TRBJ2-7; TRBD1 agrees at 10 bases. The CDR3 runs to 15 residues. CDR1 is SGDLS, CDR2 YYNGEE, per germline. With 4 bases clipped from V and 6 bases from J, the junction kept 10 bases outside the gene matches. The CDR3 sequence: CASSTQTGGLGEQYF. CDR3 in DNA: TGTGCCAGCAGCACCCAGACAGGGGGCCTGGGCGAGCAGTACTTC.

V is TRBV6-5 and J is TRBJ2-3; tentatively, D is TRBD1 or TRBD2 (5 bases each). CDR1 is MNHEY and CDR2 is SVGAGI in the germline V gene. The CDR3 consists of 13 residues. V was cut by 11 bases and J by 0 bases, with 12 bases left in between. CDR3 sequence reads: CACRDLSTDTQYF. In DNA form, the CDR3 reads TGTGCCTGCCGGGACCTGAGCACAGATACGCAGTATTTT.

A few counts support this clonotype. The chain employs TRBV12-3 or TRBV12-4 and TRBJ1-2; no firm D call. V lost 4 bases to trimming and J lost 4 bases, with 16 bases between them. The CDR3 totals 15 residues. CDR3 residues: CASSSSTAQVYGYTF. The CDR3 DNA follows: TGTGCCAGCAGTTCCTCCACCGCGCAGGTCTATGGCTACACCTTC.

CDR3 protein: CASRASGGEQFF. The CDR3 DNA reads as TGTGCCAGCAGGGCGTCAGGGGGCGAGCAGTTCTTC. The chain is built from TRBV12-3 or TRBV12-4 and TRBJ2-1; TRBD1 matches at 8 bases. With 6 bases clipped from V and 10 bases from J, the junction kept 5 bases outside the gene matches. The CDR3 has 12 amino acids.

V is TRBV2 and J is TRBJ1-1, with D perhaps TRBD1 (5 bases). Deletions cut 3 bases from V and 2 bases from J, with 10 bases between. This CDR3 region has 14 residues. Germline V gene sequence: CDR1 SNHLY, CDR2 FYNNEI. Here the CDR3 DNA reads TGTGCCAGCAGTGATAGACAGAAAAACACTGAAGCTTTCTTT. Protein product: CASSDRQKNTEAFF.

The table lists this clonotype with a few counts. The V call is TRBV12-3 or TRBV12-4, the J call TRBJ1-4; perhaps TRBD1 as D (6 bases). This CDR3 contains 16 residues. Trimming pared 2 bases from V and 2 bases from J, leaving 12 bases between. The CDR3 loop reads CASSLSPGGTNEKLFF. The CDR3 DNA sequence: TGTGCCAGCAGTTTATCCCCGGGGGGCACTAATGAAAAACTGTTTTTT.

In its sample, this clonotype was seen many times. The CDR3 sequence is CASSLSGSSNEQFF. The CDR3 region has the DNA TGTGCCAGCAGCCTAAGCGGGAGTTCCAATGAGCAGTTCTTC. The rearrangement links TRBV7-9 to TRBJ2-1; 8 bases align to TRBD2. Germline assignment: CDR1 SEHNR and CDR2 FQNEAQ (reference sequence). The V and J ends lost 5 bases and 6 bases, in that order; junction bases with no gene match: 6. The CDR3 length is 14 residues.